Listed below are T cell receptor beta chains from one sample, sequenced in a study of Graves' ophthalmopathy and Graves' hyperthyroidism. TCRdb passed the multiplex PCR reads through MiXCR, listing each CDR3 protein once. The sample holds approximately 1.2 million distinct CDR3 sequences, 35% to 45% seen once. Sequencing was performed on peripheral blood or thyroid tissue (not recorded which). These receptors all come from an adult man with Graves' hyperthyroidism. The CDR3 runs from the conserved cysteine through the conserved F or W. Fields, in order: V gene, J gene, D gene, clone size, CDR3 protein, CDR3 DNA. The D gene is left open where the match is weak. Not all rows give a size; the values are once, few, many and, for expanded clones, a class.

v_call: TRBV15; j_call: TRBJ2-3; d_call: .; clone_size: .; cdr3_aa: CATSGEGYADTQYF; cdr3_nt: TGTGCCACCAGCGGCGAGGGCTATGCGGATACGCAGTATTTT
v_call: TRBV5-1; j_call: TRBJ1-1; d_call: .; clone_size: .; cdr3_aa: CASSLDAWGVRREAFF; cdr3_nt: TGCGCCAGCAGCTTGGATGCATGGGGGGTCCGACGTGAAGCTTTCTTT
v_call: TRBV7-2; j_call: TRBJ2-6; d_call: .; clone_size: few; cdr3_aa: CASSLIQGGSYVLTF; cdr3_nt: TGTGCCAGCAGCTTAATTCAGGGTGGGTCCTACGTCCTGACTTTC
v_call: TRBV15; j_call: TRBJ1-1; d_call: TRBD1; clone_size: few; cdr3_aa: CARQGSGGGTEAFF; cdr3_nt: TGTGCTAGACAGGGATCGGGGGGTGGTACTGAAGCTTTCTTT
v_call: TRBV20-1; j_call: TRBJ2-7; d_call: TRBD1; clone_size: many; cdr3_aa: CSARGITGAREQYF; cdr3_nt: TGCAGTGCTAGAGGTATAACAGGGGCGCGCGAGCAGTACTTC
v_call: TRBV7-9; j_call: TRBJ2-7; d_call: TRBD2; clone_size: .; cdr3_aa: CASSLEGGSNYEQYF; cdr3_nt: TGTGCCAGCAGCTTAGAGGGCGGGAGTAATTACGAGCAGTACTTC
v_call: TRBV20-1; j_call: TRBJ1-5; d_call: .; clone_size: .; cdr3_aa: CSARGGRQRETQHF; cdr3_nt: TGCAGTGCTAGAGGAGGGCGCCAACGGGAGACCCAGCATTTT
v_call: TRBV6-5; j_call: TRBJ1-5; d_call: .; clone_size: .; cdr3_aa: CASSRRVGQLNQPQHF; cdr3_nt: TGTGCCAGCAGTCGCCGAGTCGGACAGCTCAATCAGCCCCAGCATTTT
v_call: TRBV20-1; j_call: TRBJ1-1; d_call: .; clone_size: .; cdr3_aa: CSARSTLNIEAFF; cdr3_nt: TGCAGTGCTAGATCCACCTTGAACATTGAAGCTTTCTTT
v_call: TRBV7-3; j_call: TRBJ1-1; d_call: TRBD1; clone_size: .; cdr3_aa: CASSSTGTTTEAFF; cdr3_nt: TGTGCCAGCAGCTCGACAGGGACCACCACTGAAGCTTTCTTT
v_call: TRBV10-3; j_call: TRBJ2-1; d_call: TRBD1; clone_size: .; cdr3_aa: CASSYMSRGRHNEQFF; cdr3_nt: TGTGCCAGCAGTTACATGTCCAGGGGGCGGCACAATGAGCAGTTCTTC
v_call: TRBV29-1; j_call: TRBJ2-3; d_call: .; clone_size: .; cdr3_aa: CSVDRDILNTDTQYF; cdr3_nt: TGCAGCGTTGATCGGGACATCCTTAACACAGATACGCAGTATTTT
v_call: TRBV6-5; j_call: TRBJ1-5; d_call: .; clone_size: .; cdr3_aa: CASSHVGGVQHF; cdr3_nt: TGTGCCAGCAGCCACGTGGGGGGAGTCCAGCATTTT
v_call: TRBV4-3; j_call: TRBJ2-5; d_call: TRBD2; clone_size: .; cdr3_aa: CASSQEIAGANQETQYF; cdr3_nt: TGCGCCAGCAGCCAAGAAATCGCGGGAGCAAACCAAGAGACCCAGTACTTC
v_call: TRBV7-9; j_call: TRBJ2-7; d_call: .; clone_size: .; cdr3_aa: CASSSSARSSYEQYF; cdr3_nt: TGTGCCAGCAGCTCTAGCGCCAGAAGCTCCTACGAGCAGTACTTC
v_call: TRBV19; j_call: TRBJ1-1; d_call: .; clone_size: once; cdr3_aa: CASSMVGTDRTEAFF; cdr3_nt: TGTGCCAGTAGTATGGTGGGGACGGATAGAACTGAAGCTTTCTTT
v_call: TRBV10-3; j_call: TRBJ2-3; d_call: .; clone_size: few; cdr3_aa: CRRTAYGQYF; cdr3_nt: TGTCGGCGGACTGCTTACGGGCAGTATTTT
v_call: TRBV10-3; j_call: TRBJ1-3; d_call: .; clone_size: .; cdr3_aa: CAISESIGYTIYF; cdr3_nt: TGTGCCATCAGTGAGTCGATTGGCTACACCATATATTTT
v_call: TRBV12-3/TRBV12-4; j_call: TRBJ1-6; d_call: .; clone_size: .; cdr3_aa: CASSLFMDSPLHF; cdr3_nt: TGTGCCAGCAGTTTATTCATGGATTCACCCCTCCACTTT
v_call: TRBV7-6; j_call: TRBJ2-3; d_call: .; clone_size: .; cdr3_aa: CASSLAATDTQYF; cdr3_nt: TGTGCCAGCAGCTTAGCGGCCACAGATACGCAGTATTTT
v_call: TRBV20-1; j_call: TRBJ1-5; d_call: .; clone_size: many; cdr3_aa: CSAPGQLGSQPQHF; cdr3_nt: TGCAGTGCTCCCGGACAGCTGGGTAGTCAGCCCCAGCATTTT
v_call: TRBV20-1; j_call: TRBJ2-5; d_call: TRBD2; clone_size: .; cdr3_aa: CSAREGLALQETQYF; cdr3_nt: TGCAGTGCTCGAGAGGGACTAGCGTTACAAGAGACCCAGTACTTC
v_call: TRBV5-6; j_call: TRBJ1-1; d_call: TRBD1; clone_size: .; cdr3_aa: CASSWEGQGMNTEAFF; cdr3_nt: TGTGCCAGCAGCTGGGAGGGACAGGGGATGAACACTGAAGCTTTCTTT
v_call: TRBV6-2/TRBV6-3; j_call: TRBJ1-5; d_call: .; clone_size: .; cdr3_aa: CASAISSNQPQHF; cdr3_nt: TGTGCCAGTGCAATCTCTAGCAATCAGCCCCAGCATTTT
v_call: TRBV4-1; j_call: TRBJ2-7; d_call: .; clone_size: few; cdr3_aa: CASSQGRGPGYEQYF; cdr3_nt: TGCGCCAGCAGCCAAGGGCGGGGTCCGGGTTACGAGCAGTACTTC
v_call: TRBV27; j_call: TRBJ2-7; d_call: .; clone_size: .; cdr3_aa: CASSLSINGLHYEQYF; cdr3_nt: TGTGCCAGCAGTTTATCGATCAATGGCCTACACTACGAGCAGTACTTC
v_call: TRBV7-9; j_call: TRBJ2-2; d_call: .; clone_size: .; cdr3_aa: CASSRRRTGQQNTGELFF; cdr3_nt: TGTGCCAGTAGTAGACGACGCACAGGACAGCAGAACACCGGGGAGCTGTTTTTT
v_call: TRBV20-1; j_call: TRBJ1-6; d_call: .; clone_size: many; cdr3_aa: CSASAETANSPLHF; cdr3_nt: TGCAGTGCTAGCGCCGAGACAGCCAATTCACCCCTCCACTTT
v_call: TRBV5-4; j_call: TRBJ2-2; d_call: TRBD1; clone_size: few; cdr3_aa: CTSSRLGQGGNTGELFF; cdr3_nt: TGTACCAGCAGCCGCCTGGGACAGGGGGGGAACACCGGGGAGCTGTTTTTT
v_call: TRBV2; j_call: TRBJ2-3; d_call: TRBD1; clone_size: .; cdr3_aa: CASPDPGDRSNTDTQYF; cdr3_nt: TGTGCCAGTCCGGACCCAGGGGACAGAAGCAACACAGATACGCAGTATTTT
v_call: TRBV29-1; j_call: TRBJ2-1; d_call: .; clone_size: .; cdr3_aa: CSDKAYEQFF; cdr3_nt: TGCAGCGATAAGGCTTATGAGCAGTTCTTC
v_call: TRBV12-3/TRBV12-4; j_call: TRBJ2-7; d_call: .; clone_size: .; cdr3_aa: CASSFLLRYYEQYF; cdr3_nt: TGTGCCAGCAGTTTTTTGTTGCGGTACTACGAGCAGTACTTC
v_call: TRBV10-3; j_call: TRBJ1-2; d_call: TRBD1; clone_size: many; cdr3_aa: CAISESMAGGDGYTF; cdr3_nt: TGTGCCATCAGTGAGTCGATGGCAGGGGGCGATGGCTACACCTTC
v_call: TRBV29-1; j_call: TRBJ1-1; d_call: .; clone_size: many; cdr3_aa: CSVVGGTEAFF; cdr3_nt: TGCAGCGTTGTTGGAGGAACTGAAGCTTTCTTT
v_call: TRBV9; j_call: TRBJ1-4; d_call: TRBD1; clone_size: .; cdr3_aa: CASSFSGTATNEKLFF; cdr3_nt: TGTGCCAGCAGCTTCTCCGGGACAGCAACTAATGAAAAACTGTTTTTT